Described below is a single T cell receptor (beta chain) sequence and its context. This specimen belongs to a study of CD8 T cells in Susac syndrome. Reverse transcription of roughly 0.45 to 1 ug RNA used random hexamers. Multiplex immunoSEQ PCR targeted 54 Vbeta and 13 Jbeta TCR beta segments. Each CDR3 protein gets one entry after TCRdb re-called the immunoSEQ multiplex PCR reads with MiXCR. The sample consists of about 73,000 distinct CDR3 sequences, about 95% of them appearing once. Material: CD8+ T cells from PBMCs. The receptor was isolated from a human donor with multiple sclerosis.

The CDR3 DNA reads TGTGCCAGCAGTTACGAGCAGGGTGGGGAGACCCAGTACTTC. As protein: CASSYEQGGETQYF. V usage is TRBV6-5 and J usage is TRBJ2-5, with D maybe TRBD1 (5 bases). The ends were cut back, 2 bases at V and 5 bases at J, with 12 bases in the middle. This CDR3 has 14 residues. Per germline, CDR1 MNHEY and CDR2 SVGAGI.